This is a list of T cell receptor beta chains from one sample in a study of beta chain features in type 1 diabetes. TCRdb's copy holds only in-frame clones and misses some; the assay was immunoSEQ multiplex PCR. The repertoire holds around 430,000 clones, 30% seen once, with almost 0.065% in the top ten. The sequenced material came from naive CD4+ T cells from blood. Source of these receptors: a man aged 18 to 29 in good health. CDR3s include the opening cysteine and the closing phenylalanine or tryptophan. The order of the fields is V gene, J gene, CDR3 protein.

v_call: TRBV29-1
j_call: TRBJ2-3
cdr3_aa: CSVSDRDVSTDTQYF

v_call: TRBV27
j_call: TRBJ1-2
cdr3_aa: CASSLTGDVRGYTF

v_call: TRBV6-1
j_call: TRBJ2-3
cdr3_aa: CASSERGPDTQYF

v_call: TRBV2
j_call: TRBJ2-6
cdr3_aa: CASSPIGGNSGANVLTF

v_call: TRBV30
j_call: TRBJ1-4
cdr3_aa: CACGPGQRNEKLFF

v_call: TRBV28
j_call: TRBJ2-1
cdr3_aa: CASKGAGNNEQFF

v_call: TRBV30
j_call: TRBJ2-3
cdr3_aa: CAWSVLPDTQYF

v_call: TRBV14
j_call: TRBJ2-3
cdr3_aa: CASSQERAGGPDTQYF

v_call: TRBV7-9
j_call: TRBJ2-5
cdr3_aa: CASSRRLAVQETQYF

v_call: TRBV29-1
j_call: TRBJ2-1
cdr3_aa: CSVGVGGGPYNEQFF

v_call: TRBV7-9
j_call: TRBJ2-2
cdr3_aa: CASRSGQHTGELFF

v_call: TRBV7-2
j_call: TRBJ2-1
cdr3_aa: CASSLRAGNNEQFF

v_call: TRBV5-1
j_call: TRBJ2-3
cdr3_aa: CASSLAHRAGTDTQYF

v_call: TRBV25-1
j_call: TRBJ1-4
cdr3_aa: CASRRATNEKLFF

v_call: TRBV7-2
j_call: TRBJ2-3
cdr3_aa: CASSVLSGSTDTQYF

v_call: TRBV30
j_call: TRBJ2-6
cdr3_aa: CAWSAGFAGVLTF

v_call: TRBV7-9
j_call: TRBJ1-1
cdr3_aa: CASSLNRAMNTEAFF

v_call: TRBV7-7
j_call: TRBJ2-1
cdr3_aa: CASSPTAGGGEQFF

v_call: TRBV6-5
j_call: TRBJ2-1
cdr3_aa: CASSSWDTPNEQFF

v_call: TRBV7-2
j_call: TRBJ2-3
cdr3_aa: CASSLGEGLAEYF

v_call: TRBV5-1
j_call: TRBJ2-1
cdr3_aa: CASSLTGFNSEQFF

v_call: TRBV9
j_call: TRBJ2-3
cdr3_aa: CASSAWRESDTQYF

v_call: TRBV30
j_call: TRBJ2-7
cdr3_aa: CAWSVQDRRGEQYF

v_call: TRBV25-1
j_call: TRBJ2-1
cdr3_aa: CASSEYNEQFF

v_call: TRBV4-2
j_call: TRBJ1-4
cdr3_aa: CASSLFRGFGEKLFF

v_call: TRBV25-1
j_call: TRBJ2-7
cdr3_aa: CASGGTGSYEQYF

v_call: TRBV18
j_call: TRBJ1-5
cdr3_aa: CASSPQGASQPQHF

v_call: TRBV7-2
j_call: TRBJ2-7
cdr3_aa: CASTRAGIPTALYEQYF

v_call: TRBV4-3
j_call: TRBJ2-1
cdr3_aa: CASSHGVAGPEQEFF

v_call: TRBV18
j_call: TRBJ2-7
cdr3_aa: CASSPGNTYEQYF

v_call: TRBV28
j_call: TRBJ1-5
cdr3_aa: CASSGGDRMGPQHF

v_call: TRBV15
j_call: TRBJ2-1
cdr3_aa: CATSREDSYNEQFF

v_call: TRBV5-1
j_call: TRBJ2-7
cdr3_aa: CASNTFGGLYEQYF

v_call: TRBV30
j_call: TRBJ2-7
cdr3_aa: CAWRPGPAYYEQYF

v_call: TRBV15
j_call: TRBJ2-7
cdr3_aa: CATSREFYEQYF

v_call: TRBV7-2
j_call: TRBJ1-4
cdr3_aa: CASSFYPGEKLFF

v_call: TRBV5-6
j_call: TRBJ1-1
cdr3_aa: CASSPGLPSGTEAFF

v_call: TRBV29-1
j_call: TRBJ2-1
cdr3_aa: CSVVGLAGYNEQFF

v_call: TRBV7-2
j_call: TRBJ2-1
cdr3_aa: CASSLVGTSGRQAQFF

v_call: TRBV7-8
j_call: TRBJ1-2
cdr3_aa: CASSRPISSGYGYTF

v_call: TRBV30
j_call: TRBJ2-7
cdr3_aa: CAWSSMYGAYEQYF

v_call: TRBV7-2
j_call: TRBJ2-5
cdr3_aa: CASSLLSGSGLETQYF

v_call: TRBV14
j_call: TRBJ2-3
cdr3_aa: CASSQVTTAYTDTQYF

v_call: TRBV7-2
j_call: TRBJ2-7
cdr3_aa: CASSLAGGYEQYF

v_call: TRBV19
j_call: TRBJ1-2
cdr3_aa: CATRMRGGLNYGYTF

v_call: TRBV13
j_call: TRBJ2-1
cdr3_aa: CASSLAGAYNEQFF

v_call: TRBV14
j_call: TRBJ2-6
cdr3_aa: CASSVSRASGANVLTF

v_call: TRBV6-5
j_call: TRBJ2-5
cdr3_aa: CASSYSEKETQYF